A single sample gave rise to the 32 T cell receptor beta chains below, sequenced in a study of graft-versus-host responses after intestinal transplantation. Their specific antigens are unknown. Clones were read by immunoSEQ multiplex PCR, and TCRdb kept only the in-frame ones, dropping some. The sample consists of about 85,000 clones, roughly 80% of them appearing once. Sequences were derived from unstimulated CD4+ T cells sorted from spleen or lymph node cells, sampled before intestinal transplant. These receptors were collected from a human donor who received an intestinal transplant.

This clone has only a few counts. The chain is built from TRBV5-8 and TRBJ1-5; D not resolved. Trimming removed 0 bases from V and 0 bases from J, with 10 bases in between. This CDR3 region has 16 residues. CDR1 and CDR2 from the germline V gene are SGHTS and YDEGEE. CDR3: CASSLVDLDSNQPQHF. For the CDR3, the DNA is TGTGCCAGCAGCTTGGTTGACTTAGATAGCAATCAGCCCCAGCATTTT.

This clone was observed a few times. The rearrangement uses TRBV29-1 and TRBJ2-1, with 10 bases matching TRBD1. Germline assignment: CDR1 SQVTM and CDR2 ANQGSEA. The CDR3 covers 16 residues. The V and J ends lost 1 base and 4 bases, in that order; junction bases with no gene match: 7. The CDR3 bases are TGCAGCGTTGAAGGCCGAGGACAGGGGGGTTACAATGAGCAGTTCTTC. It specifies CSVEGRGQGGYNEQFF.

V gene TRBV5-1 combines with J gene TRBJ2-3, with 11 bases lining up with TRBD2. The junction had 1 base not matched to a gene; V was cut back by 3 bases and J by 1 base. Germline V gene sequence: CDR1 SGHRS, CDR2 YFSETQ. This CDR3 is built from 15 residues. CDR3 nucleotides: TGCGCCAGCAGCTGGGGACTAGCGGGCACAGATACGCAGTATTTT. Translating gives CASSWGLAGTDTQYF.

The V and J genes are TRBV7-9 and TRBJ2-5; possibly TRBD1 for D (5 bases). The J call may be faulty, since TRBJ2-7 better matches the DNA end. Germline-derived CDR1 and CDR2 are SEHNR and FQNEAQ (reference sequence). The CDR3 runs to 14 residues. The CDR3 protein is CASTRLQGSYEQYF. CDR3 in DNA: TGTGCCAGCACCCGCCTGCAGGGTTCCTACGAGCAGTACTTC.

The J gene is TRBJ2-7, the V gene TRBV19; the match to TRBD2 covers 14 bases. CDR3 length: 15 residues. Germline V gives CDR1 LNHDA, CDR2 SQIVND (reference sequence). V was pared by 5 bases and J by 6 bases, with 6 bases of the junction left unmatched. DNA of the CDR3: TGTGCCAGTAGTTCGACTAGCGGGAGGGCCTTCGAGCAGTACTTC. Protein sequence: CASSSTSGRAFEQYF.

This clone has just a few counts. The rearrangement uses TRBV6-5 and TRBJ2-7; 7 nucleotides align to TRBD2. V gave up 8 bases and J gave up 0 bases; unmatched junction bases: 10. The CDR3 runs 15 residues. CDR1 is MNHEY, CDR2 SVGAGI, per germline. The CDR3 region is CASLILAVPSYEQYF. The CDR3 coding sequence is TGTGCCAGCCTTATTCTAGCGGTCCCCTCCTACGAGCAGTACTTC.

The gene calls are TRBV28 and TRBJ2-7, with TRBD2 matching over 13 bases. The CDR3 sequence is 17 residues long. Germline V gene sequence: CDR1 MDHEN, CDR2 SYDVKM. V shed 10 bases, J shed 1 base, and the junction held 13 bases outside the gene matches. CDR3 amino acids: CATGLAGASFFSYEQYF. The DNA for the CDR3 is TGTGCCACTGGACTAGCGGGAGCTTCATTCTTTTCCTACGAGCAGTACTTC.

In DNA, the CDR3 is TGCGCCAGCAGCCAAGATTTCGGGGCCCAGTACTTC. This translates into CASSQDFGAQYF. The rearrangement joins TRBV4-1 to TRBJ2-5; D may be TRBD2 (5 bases). The CDR3 runs to 12 residues. The V end lost 0 bases, the J end lost 9 bases, and 8 bases lay between the germline ends. Per the germline V gene, CDR1 is MGHRA and CDR2 is YSYEKL.

V gene TRBV7-3 combines with J gene TRBJ2-7; 8 nucleotides match TRBD2. CDR3 size: 14 residues. J gave up 3 bases and V 6 bases, and 7 bases lay outside the gene matches. CDR1 is SGHTA and CDR2 is FQGTGA in the germline V gene. CDR3 in DNA: TGTGCCAGCAGTCCCGGGAGGGGAAACTACGAGCAGTACTTC. It specifies CASSPGRGNYEQYF.

The chain has TRBV10-3 and TRBJ2-7; 7 bases agree with TRBD1. CDR1 and CDR2 (germline): ENHRY, SYGVKD. CDR3 length: 15 amino acids. The V gene end was trimmed by 4 bases and the J gene end by 4 bases; junction bases not matched to a gene: 10. In nucleotides, the CDR3 is TGTGCCATCAGTGCCTTGGGACAGAACCTATACGAGCAGTACTTC. Protein sequence: CAISALGQNLYEQYF.

V and J are TRBV11-2 and TRBJ2-7; 10 bases agree with TRBD2. Germline V CDR1 and CDR2: SGHAT, FQNNGV. V lost 1 base and J lost 3; bases outside the gene matches: 3. CDR3 length: 15 residues. CDR3 protein: CASSLALAGYYEQYF. CDR3 bases: TGTGCCAGCAGCTTAGCACTAGCGGGGTACTACGAGCAGTACTTC.

This chain connects TRBV5-5 to TRBJ1-5, with unresolved D. The CDR3 runs to 14 residues. V was trimmed by 0 bases and J by 6 bases, leaving 10 bases between them. Germline assignment: CDR1 SGHKS and CDR2 YYEKEE (reference sequence). DNA for the CDR3: TGTGCCAGCAGCTTGGTGGAGGGTGTTCAGCCCCAGCATTTT. Translation: CASSLVEGVQPQHF.

The chain links TRBV21-1 to TRBJ2-7; the D call TRBD2 from the table was never checked on the DNA. TRBV21-1 is described as a pseudogene. The CDR3 consists of 17 residues. The CDR3 sequence: CASSKDRTEGAAYEQYF. In DNA form, the CDR3 reads TGTGCCAGCAGCAAAGATCGGACGGAGGGAGCGGCCTACGAGCAGTACTTC.

The rearrangement links TRBV2 to TRBJ2-7, with 8 bases matching TRBD1. CDR3 length: 13 residues. Looked up from germline, CDR1 is SNHLY and CDR2 is FYNNEI. Trimming at V came to 6 bases and at J to 3 bases, leaving 4 bases not matched to a gene. The DNA of the CDR3 is TGTGCCAGCAGAAAGGACAGGGACTACGAGCAGTACTTC. Protein product: CASRKDRDYEQYF. The entire variable domain, with the rest obtained from reference TRBV2 and TRBJ2-7, is as follows: EPEVTQTPSHQVTQMGQEVILRCVPISNHLYFYWYRQILGQKVEFLVSFYNNEISEKSEIFDDQFSVERPDGSNFTLKIRSTKLEDSAMYFCASRKDRDYEQYFGPGTRLTVT.

This clone was seen once. The chain links TRBV9 to TRBJ1-1, with D possibly being TRBD1 (6 bases). Germline V CDR1 and CDR2: SGDLS, YYNGEE. Trimming removed 0 bases from V and 11 bases from J, with 14 bases in between. The CDR3 loop spans 13 amino acids. The CDR3 DNA follows: TGTGCCAGCAGCGTAGACACGGGGGGCCGCGCTTTCTTT. Translation gives CASSVDTGGRAFF.

The CDR3 DNA is TGTGCCAGTAGACGCTCCGGGACTACGAGTACTGAGCAGTTCTTC. Translation: CASRRSGTTSTEQFF. The rearrangement links TRBV19 to TRBJ2-1; 7 nucleotides agree with TRBD2. V gave up 6 bases and J gave up 9 bases; unmatched junction bases: 14. Germline V gene sequence: CDR1 LNHDA, CDR2 SQIVND (reference sequence). This CDR3 comprises 15 residues.

V gene TRBV2 combines with J gene TRBJ1-5; TRBD1 matches at 7 bases. The germline V gene has CDR1 SNHLY and CDR2 FYNNEI. This CDR3 is built from 15 residues. With V trimmed by 4 bases and J by 2 bases, 5 bases remained unmatched. CDR3: CASSVRTGGNQPQHF. The CDR3 DNA is TGTGCCAGCAGTGTAAGAACAGGGGGCAATCAGCCCCAGCATTTT. Complete variable domain (other parts from reference TRBV2 and TRBJ1-5): EPEVTQTPSHQVTQMGQEVILRCVPISNHLYFYWYRQILGQKVEFLVSFYNNEISEKSEIFDDQFSVERPDGSNFTLKIRSTKLEDSAMYFCASSVRTGGNQPQHFGDGTRLSIL.

The genes are TRBV18 and TRBJ2-3, with D tentatively TRBD2 (7 bases). The CDR3 is made up of 14 amino acids. Germline-derived CDR1 and CDR2 are KGHSH and LQKENI. The ends were cut back, 6 bases at V and 4 bases at J, with 14 bases in the middle. CDR3 sequence: CASSRGGGPDTQYF. CDR3 sequence (DNA): TGTGCCAGCTCTCGAGGGGGGGGCCCAGATACGCAGTATTTT.

V and J are TRBV7-8 and TRBJ2-7; D is uncertain. Trimming stripped 5 bases from V and 3 bases from J, with 11 bases between. Germline loops: CDR1 SGHVS, CDR2 FQNEAQ. The CDR3 is 13 residues long. CDR3 protein: CASSRRVDYEQYF. CDR3 nucleotides: TGTGCCAGCAGCCGTCGGGTCGACTACGAGCAGTACTTC.

The chain uses TRBV18 and TRBJ2-7; 13 bases fit TRBD2. Unmatched junction bases numbered 5, after V lost 5 bases and J lost 4 bases. This CDR3 has 15 amino acids. Germline values: CDR1 KGHSH, CDR2 LQKENI. CDR3 protein: CASSYGLAGVYEQYF. In DNA, the CDR3 is TGTGCCAGCTCATACGGACTAGCGGGGGTTTACGAGCAGTACTTC.

The chain recombines TRBV9 with TRBJ1-2, with TRBD1 matching over 7 bases. The CDR3 is made up of 15 amino acids. The trim removed 4 bases at V and 2 bases at J, leaving 8 bases unmatched. Germline V gene lookup returns CDR1 SGDLS and CDR2 YYNGEE. CDR3 coding DNA: TGTGCCAGCAGCCCTGGGACAGCGAACAACTATGGCTACACCTTC. The encoded protein is CASSPGTANNYGYTF.

The rearrangement links TRBV5-1 to TRBJ1-1, with D uncertain. Germline CDR1 is SGHRS and CDR2 is YFSETQ. This CDR3 spans 12 amino acids. V gave up 4 bases and J gave up 4 bases, with 8 bases separating them. CDR3 sequence: CASSLVPTEAFF. For the CDR3, the DNA is TGCGCCAGCAGCCTCGTTCCCACTGAAGCTTTCTTT. Complete variable domain (other parts from reference TRBV5-1 and TRBJ1-1): KAGVTQTPRYLIKTRGQQVTLSCSPISGHRSVSWYQQTPGQGLQFLFEYFSETQRNKGNFPGRFSGRQFSNSRSEMNVSTLELGDSALYLCASSLVPTEAFFGQGTRLTVV.

As concerns this clone: The junction departs from the called germline gene at one end, perhaps through a read error. The chain links TRBV7-6 to TRBJ2-1; 9 bases align to TRBD2. The CDR3 is 15 amino acids. CDR1 SGHVS and CDR2 FNYEAQ come from the germline V gene. This chain's CDR3 is CASSVAGEGNSEQFF. As DNA, the CDR3 is TGTGCCAGCAGCGTAGCGGGAGAAGGTAATAGTGAGCAGTTCTTC.

The genes are TRBV4-1 and TRBJ2-3; TRBD2 matches 14 bases. The CDR3 contains 19 residues. Trimming took 0 bases from V and 6 from J; bases not matched to a gene: 11. CDR1 is MGHRA and CDR2 is YSYEKL in the germline V gene. CDR3 nucleotide sequence: TGCGCCAGCAGCCAAGATCGTTTGACTAGCGGGAGGGCCGTTGATACGCAGTATTTT. This gives the protein CASSQDRLTSGRAVDTQYF.

This chain connects TRBV6-5 to TRBJ1-4, with 7 nucleotides matching TRBD1. Germline V gene sequence: CDR1 MNHEY, CDR2 SVGAGI. The CDR3 has 14 residues. The V and J ends lost 6 bases and 6 bases, in that order; junction bases with no gene match: 7. The CDR3 loop is CASSTGTDYEKLFF. The CDR3 DNA sequence: TGTGCCAGCAGCACCGGGACAGACTATGAAAAACTGTTTTTT.

The chain has TRBV6-1 and TRBJ2-7; 10 bases line up with TRBD2. The CDR3 covers 15 residues. V gave up 4 bases and J gave up 4 bases; unmatched junction bases: 7. Germline loops: CDR1 MNHNS, CDR2 SASEGT. The CDR3 loop is CASSVFLAGGYEQYF. CDR3 nucleotides: TGTGCCAGCAGTGTCTTTTTAGCGGGAGGTTACGAGCAGTACTTC.

Remarks on this clone: The same CDR3 can be traced to other DNA sequences in this sample. This sequence joins TRBV5-1 and TRBJ2-5; weak D call: TRBD1 (8 bases). V lost 4 bases to trimming and J lost 5 bases, with 12 bases between them. There are 13 residues in the CDR3. Germline values: CDR1 SGHRS, CDR2 YFSETQ. CDR3 protein: CASSLQGGETQYF. The CDR3 nucleotides read TGCGCCAGCAGCCTACAGGGGGGGGAGACCCAGTACTTC.

This clone has more than one count but fewer than ten. Within the sample, other DNA sequences also encode this same CDR3. V gene TRBV9 combines with J gene TRBJ2-3; TRBD2 matches at 12 bases. The V gene end was trimmed by 0 bases and the J gene end by 1 base; junction bases not matched to a gene: 0. This CDR3 spans 16 amino acids. Per the germline V gene, CDR1 is SGDLS and CDR2 is YYNGEE. Written as DNA, the CDR3 is TGTGCCAGCAGCGTAGGACTAGCGGGAGGCACAGATACGCAGTATTTT. Its protein product is CASSVGLAGGTDTQYF.

V usage is TRBV30 and J usage is TRBJ1-5, with TRBD1 matching over 8 bases. CDR1 GTSNPN and CDR2 SVGIG come from the germline V gene (reference sequence). The junction had 4 bases not matched to a gene; V was cut back by 4 bases and J by 5 bases. The CDR3 spans 13 residues. The CDR3: CAWNAGGDQPQHF. CDR3 coding DNA: TGTGCCTGGAATGCAGGGGGCGATCAGCCCCAGCATTTT.

CDR3 DNA sequence: TGCAGCGTTCGGGGGGACTTGAACACTGAAGCTTTCTTT. Translated, it gives CSVRGDLNTEAFF. The rearrangement links TRBV29-1 to TRBJ1-1, with D perhaps matching TRBD1 (5 bases). This CDR3 has 13 amino acids. In germline, CDR1 is SQVTM, CDR2 ANQGSEA. V was shortened by 5 bases and J by 0 bases, with 10 bases between the two germline ends.

V gene TRBV5-1 combines with J gene TRBJ2-7, with TRBD2 identical over 11 bases. In germline, CDR1 is SGHRS, CDR2 YFSETQ. The V and J ends lost 5 bases and 4 bases, in that order; junction bases with no gene match: 8. The CDR3 is 15 amino acids. The CDR3 coding sequence is TGCGCCAGCAGTCCTGGACTAGCGGGCGGGTACGAGCAGTACTTC. Protein sequence: CASSPGLAGGYEQYF.

This clone was counted only a few times. This chain links TRBV5-1 with TRBJ2-1; 7 bases are shared with TRBD2. V lost 0 bases to trimming and J lost 4 bases; unmatched junction nucleotides: 7. CDR1 and CDR2 from the germline V gene are SGHRS and YFSETQ. The CDR3 consists of 16 residues. The CDR3 protein is CASSLALIAGYNEQFF. CDR3 DNA sequence: TGCGCCAGCAGCTTGGCGTTGATAGCGGGTTACAATGAGCAGTTCTTC.